This TCR beta chain was identified during a study of shared T cell receptors in the human thymus. Generated by immunoSEQ multiplex PCR, the TCRdb table keeps only in-frame clones and is missing some. This table holds around 730,000 clones, 70% to 90% found once. Germline-derived CDR1 and CDR2 are SEHNR and FQNEAQ (reference sequence). CDR3 length: 12 amino acids. The V end lost 1 base, the J end lost 9 bases, and 9 bases lay between the germline ends. These data also featured in a second study, about human thymus T cells.

The rearrangement links TRBV7-9 to TRBJ1-2; no clear D gene. This receptor was identified in a girl less than two years old with a congenital heart defect. The sequenced sample was thymocytes. Here the CDR3 DNA reads TGTGCCAGCAGCTTAGGAGGTCCGAGCTACACCTTC. This codes for CASSLGGPSYTF.